The present TCR beta chain was sequenced within a study of CD8+ T cells in alopecia areata. Study in general: Oral tofacitinib, 5 to 10 mg twice daily, was given in an open-label trial.

The sample holds a few counts of this clone. The CDR3 is 11 amino acids. The germline V gene has CDR1 SQVTM and CDR2 ANQGSEA. The germline V and J ends were trimmed by 4 bases and 8 bases, with 8 bases remaining between them. Indicated treatment: oral pan-JAK inhibitor, 5-10 mg twice daily. Extracted RNA was reverse transcribed, and the resulting cDNA served as sequencing template. Profiling relied on immunoSEQ multiplex PCR, and the TCRdb table lists in-frame clones only, not all of them. This table holds around 70,000 clones, around 29% found once. The TCR originated in a human donor with alopecia areata. The chain has TRBV29-1 and TRBJ2-2; D remains unclear. The sequencing used CD8+ T cells sorted from blood, collected at week 4, from a patient treated with tofacitinib. The CDR3 reads CSVGWAGELFF. The CDR3 DNA follows: TGCAGCGTTGGATGGGCTGGGGAGCTGTTTTTT.